The clone carrying this TCR beta chain was counted many times. Its antigen is not identified. CDR1 SGDLS and CDR2 YYNGEE come from the germline V gene. Germline trimming cut 4 bases from V and 6 bases from J; bases unmatched to any gene: 6. The CDR3 length is 14 residues. TCRdb re-called the reads with MiXCR, one entry per CDR3 protein. The sample yields about 310,000 distinct CDR3 sequences, roughly a sixth seen once. This entry belongs to a study of T cell repertoires in cytomegalovirus infection. Study background: Carrying CMV and the relevant HLA type showed in public TCR beta signatures. Study-wide results and limits: Pooled public TCR beta family frequency picked out CMV carriers with the relevant HLA.

Source material: PBMCs. The origin of this receptor is a human donor in good health (CMV status not recorded). Some clones in this sample may be carry-over from other donors' samples. This chain connects TRBV9 to TRBJ2-2; 7 bases are shared with TRBD2. The CDR3 sequence: CASSPRGEPGELFF. CDR3 in DNA: TGTGCCAGCAGCCCCCGGGGGGAGCCCGGGGAGCTGTTTTTT.